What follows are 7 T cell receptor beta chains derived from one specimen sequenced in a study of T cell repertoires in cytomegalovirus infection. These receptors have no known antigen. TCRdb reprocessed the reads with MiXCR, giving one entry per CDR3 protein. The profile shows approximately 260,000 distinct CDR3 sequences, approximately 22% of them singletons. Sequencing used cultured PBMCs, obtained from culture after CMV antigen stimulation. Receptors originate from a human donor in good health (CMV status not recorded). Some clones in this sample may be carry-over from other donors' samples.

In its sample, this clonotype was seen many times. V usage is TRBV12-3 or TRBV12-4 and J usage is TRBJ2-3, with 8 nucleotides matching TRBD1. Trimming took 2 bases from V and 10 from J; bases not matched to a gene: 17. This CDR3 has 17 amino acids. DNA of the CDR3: TGTGCCAGCAGTTTATCCTCCGGGACAGGCCCTCAGCTCCCGCAGTATTTT. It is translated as CASSLSSGTGPQLPQYF.

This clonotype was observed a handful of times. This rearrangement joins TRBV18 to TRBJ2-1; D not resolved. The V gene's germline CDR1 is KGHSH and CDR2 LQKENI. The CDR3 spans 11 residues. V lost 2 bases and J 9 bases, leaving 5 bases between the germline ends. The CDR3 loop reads CASSPKAEQFF. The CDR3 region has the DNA TGTGCCAGCTCACCAAAGGCTGAGCAGTTCTTC.

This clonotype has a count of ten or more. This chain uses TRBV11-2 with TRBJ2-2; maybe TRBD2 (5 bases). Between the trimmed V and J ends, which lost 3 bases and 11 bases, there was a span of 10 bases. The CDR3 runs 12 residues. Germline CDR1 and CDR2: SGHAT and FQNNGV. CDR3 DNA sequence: TGTGCCAGCAGCTTGAACCCGGGAGAGCTGTTTTTT. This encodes CASSLNPGELFF.

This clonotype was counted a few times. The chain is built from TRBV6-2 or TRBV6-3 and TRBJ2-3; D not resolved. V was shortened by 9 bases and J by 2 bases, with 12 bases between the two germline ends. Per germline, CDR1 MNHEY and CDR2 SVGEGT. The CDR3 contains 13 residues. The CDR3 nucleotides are TGTGCCAGTGGGTCATCCAACACAGATACGCAGTATTTT. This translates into CASGSSNTDTQYF.

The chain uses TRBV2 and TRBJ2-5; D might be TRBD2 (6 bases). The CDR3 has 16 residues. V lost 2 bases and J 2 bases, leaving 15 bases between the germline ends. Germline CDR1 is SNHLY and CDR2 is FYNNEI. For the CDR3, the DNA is TGTGCCAGCAGTGAATGGGCTAGCGAGTTACAAGAGACCCAGTACTTC. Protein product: CASSEWASELQETQYF.

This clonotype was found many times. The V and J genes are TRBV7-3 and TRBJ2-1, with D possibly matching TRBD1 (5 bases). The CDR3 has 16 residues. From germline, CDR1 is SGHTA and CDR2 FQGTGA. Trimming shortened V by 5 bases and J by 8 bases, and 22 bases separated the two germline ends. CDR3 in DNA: TGTGCCAGCAGCCCTAGGGGCCTAAGCGTTGGAGATGAGCAGTTCTTC. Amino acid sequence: CASSPRGLSVGDEQFF.

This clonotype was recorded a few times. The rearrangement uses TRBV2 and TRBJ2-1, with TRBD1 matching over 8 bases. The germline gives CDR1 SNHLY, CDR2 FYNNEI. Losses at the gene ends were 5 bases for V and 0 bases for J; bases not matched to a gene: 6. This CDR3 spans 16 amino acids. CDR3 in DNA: TGTGCCAGCAGTTTGAAACAGGGGGGCTCCTACAATGAGCAGTTCTTC. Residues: CASSLKQGGSYNEQFF.